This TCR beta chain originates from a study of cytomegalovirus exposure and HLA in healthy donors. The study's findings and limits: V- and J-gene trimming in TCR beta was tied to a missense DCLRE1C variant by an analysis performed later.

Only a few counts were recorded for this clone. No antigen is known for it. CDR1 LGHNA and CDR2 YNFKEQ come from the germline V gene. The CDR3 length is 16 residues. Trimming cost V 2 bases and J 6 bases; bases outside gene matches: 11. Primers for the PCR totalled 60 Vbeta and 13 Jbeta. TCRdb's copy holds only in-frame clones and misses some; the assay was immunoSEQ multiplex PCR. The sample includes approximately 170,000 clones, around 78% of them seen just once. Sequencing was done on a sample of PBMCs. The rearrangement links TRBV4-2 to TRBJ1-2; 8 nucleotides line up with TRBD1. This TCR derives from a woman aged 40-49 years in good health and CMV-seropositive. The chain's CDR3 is CASSQNPRTGLDGYTF. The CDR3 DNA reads TGTGCCAGCAGCCAAAATCCGAGGACAGGGCTCGATGGCTACACCTTC.